This T cell receptor (beta chain) was profiled in a study of T cells in Graves' hyperthyroidism and ophthalmopathy. Study-level findings and limits: The model anticipated ophthalmopathy a median approximately 6.5 months pre-onset. Most expanded thyroid clonotypes above 0.001 also appeared in blood.

CDR3 size: 13 residues. Trimming took off 0 bases at V and 1 base at J, with 6 bases between the two ends. Germline assignment: CDR1 DFQATT and CDR2 SNEGSKA (reference sequence). Among the patients, aged 18 to 65, hyperthyroidism was newly diagnosed and had lasted under 2 months. TCR beta CDR3 regions were amplified from RNA transcripts. HTBI primers were used for first-round RT-PCR of the TCR CDR3. TCRdb itself ran the multiplex PCR reads through MiXCR, one entry per CDR3 protein. The sample has just over 550,000 distinct CDR3 sequences, 46% seen once. In the case of this clonotype: Its specificity is not known. A much bigger clone sits one base away, suggesting this may be a read error.

The sample taken for sequencing was peripheral blood or thyroid tissue (not recorded which). The sequence was obtained from a woman under 30 with Graves' hyperthyroidism. V gene TRBV20-1 combines with J gene TRBJ2-5; D possibly corresponds to TRBD1 (5 bases). The CDR3 DNA sequence: TGCAGTGCTAGAGATGACAGCCAAGAGACCCAGTACTTC. Protein: CSARDDSQETQYF.